These 30 T cell receptor beta chains share one sample of origin, sequenced in a study of shared clonotypes between healthy human individuals. Libraries were prepared by immunoSEQ multiplex PCR; TCRdb keeps only in-frame clonotypes and omits some of them. The top ten hold roughly 1.8% of the sample, which has 2 million to 2.5 million clones, approximately 94% seen once. The naive CD8 population came from CD45RO-negative cells selected for CCR7, without terminally differentiated effector memory CD45RA+ cells. Source material: naive CD8+ T cells from PBMCs. The receptor set was obtained from a man in his late teens or twenties in good health. Some clones in this sample may be carry-over from other donors' samples.

V gene TRBV29-1 combines with J gene TRBJ2-7; no clear D. CDR3 size: 13 residues. V gave up 2 bases and J gave up 6 bases, with 14 bases separating them. Germline V gene data show CDR1 as SQVTM and CDR2 as ANQGSEA. This CDR3 is CSVESSPPREQYF. CDR3 DNA sequence: TGCAGCGTTGAAAGTAGTCCCCCTCGCGAGCAGTACTTC.

This clone was detected a few times. The chain uses TRBV10-3 and TRBJ1-2; D gene uncertain. Germline V lookup: CDR1 ENHRY, CDR2 SYGVKD. V was trimmed by 5 bases and J by 3 bases, leaving 7 bases between them. The CDR3 sequence is 12 residues long. CDR3 DNA: TGTGCCATCAGTAGCAAAGACTATGGCTACACCTTC. It yields the protein CAISSKDYGYTF.

This clone is a singleton in its sample. The chain couples TRBV27 to TRBJ1-5, with no clear D. V lost 2 bases to trimming and J lost 2 bases, with 13 bases between them. The CDR3 extends over 16 amino acids. Germline V gene sequence: CDR1 MNHEY, CDR2 SMNVEV (reference sequence). The CDR3 DNA reads as TGTGCCAGCAGTTTAAGATTAGGGCTGGGCAATCAGCCCCAGCATTTT. Encoded protein: CASSLRLGLGNQPQHF.

This clone showed up just a few times. The J gene is TRBJ2-7, the V gene TRBV7-9; no definite D call. The CDR3 is 11 amino acids. Trimming left V 8 bases short and J 0 bases short, with 5 bases between. Germline CDR1 and CDR2: SEHNR and FQNEAQ (reference sequence). Here the CDR3 DNA reads TGTGCCAGCGGAGCCTCCTACGAGCAGTACTTC. Its translation: CASGASYEQYF.

Only one count was recorded for this clone. This chain connects TRBV14 to TRBJ1-1; D unresolved. Deletions cut 0 bases from V and 4 bases from J, with 12 bases between. The germline V gene encodes CDR1 SGHDN and CDR2 FVKESK. This CDR3 region has 15 residues. CDR3 DNA sequence: TGTGCCAGCAGCCAAGATGTACGAGCGGCCACTGAAGCTTTCTTT. This translates into CASSQDVRAATEAFF.

The chain joins TRBV7-8 to TRBJ2-2; D gene ambiguous. The CDR3 covers 16 residues. Trimming left V 1 base short and J 6 bases short, with 15 bases between. Germline CDR1 is SGHVS and CDR2 is FQNEAQ. The CDR3 protein is CASSLGRQQNPGELFF. The CDR3 nucleotides read TGTGCCAGCAGCTTAGGACGGCAGCAAAACCCCGGGGAGCTGTTTTTT.

This sequence joins TRBV7-9 and TRBJ2-1, with D perhaps matching TRBD2 (5 bases). Germline CDR1 and CDR2: SEHNR and FQNEAQ (reference sequence). Trimming cost V 5 bases and J 4 bases, with 9 bases left between them. This CDR3 contains 13 residues. Here the CDR3 reads CASSGSNYNEQFF. CDR3 nucleotides: TGTGCCAGCAGCGGGAGTAATTACAATGAGCAGTTCTTC.

V gene TRBV7-9 combines with J gene TRBJ1-1; TRBD1 matches 12 bases. The junction had 10 bases not matched to a gene; V was cut back by 5 bases and J by 6 bases. Per germline, CDR1 SEHNR and CDR2 FQNEAQ (reference sequence). This CDR3 spans 16 amino acids. CDR3 protein: CASSPRPGQGAPEAFF. The DNA for the CDR3 is TGTGCCAGCAGCCCCCGACCGGGACAGGGGGCCCCTGAAGCTTTCTTT.

This chain joins TRBV27 and TRBJ2-6, with TRBD1 identical over 7 bases. This CDR3 contains 19 residues. Germline CDR1 is MNHEY and CDR2 is SMNVEV (reference sequence). After removal of 6 bases from V and 2 bases from J, the junction contained 16 bases not matched to a gene. CDR3 sequence: CASRRGQWVNNAGANVLTF. The CDR3, as DNA: TGTGCCAGCAGACGGGGACAGTGGGTGAACAACGCTGGGGCCAACGTCCTGACTTTC. Using reference TRBV27 and TRBJ2-6 for the parts outside the CDR3, the full variable domain is EAQVTQNPRYLITVTGKKLTVTCSQNMNHEYMSWYRQDPGLGLRQIYYSMNVEVTDKGDVPEGYKVSRKEKRNFPLILESPSPNQTSLYFCASRRGQWVNNAGANVLTFGAGSRLTVL.

The chain employs TRBV27 and TRBJ1-2; D is ambiguous. CDR3 length: 13 residues. From germline, CDR1 is MNHEY and CDR2 SMNVEV (reference sequence). The V end lost 5 bases, the J end lost 4 bases, and 11 bases lay between the germline ends. The CDR3 reads CASSNGVPYGYTF. DNA for the CDR3: TGTGCCAGCAGTAACGGAGTCCCCTATGGCTACACCTTC.

This clone appeared once. This chain links TRBV9 with TRBJ2-3, with 7 bases identical to TRBD1. The germline gives CDR1 SGDLS, CDR2 YYNGEE. This CDR3 has 17 residues. J was trimmed by 8 bases and V by 3 bases; bases with no gene match: 18. CDR3 sequence: CASSGRNLGGPRSTQYF. In DNA, the CDR3 is TGTGCCAGCAGCGGCCGAAACCTAGGGGGCCCAAGGAGTACGCAGTATTTT.

This clone was observed a single time. The chain links TRBV15 to TRBJ2-3; the match to TRBD2 covers 8 bases. This CDR3 spans 15 amino acids. The germline gives CDR1 LNHNV, CDR2 YYDKDF (reference sequence). The V and J ends lost 3 bases and 0 bases, in that order; junction bases with no gene match: 2. CDR3 in DNA: TGTGCCACCAGCAGGAAGCGGGGGAGCACAGATACGCAGTATTTT. It yields the protein CATSRKRGSTDTQYF. The full variable domain, its missing parts supplied by reference TRBV15 and TRBJ2-3, is DAMVIQNPRYQVTQFGKPVTLSCSQTLNHNVMYWYQQKSSQAPKLLFHYYDKDFNNEADTPDNFQSRRPNTSFCFLDIRSPGLGDTAMYLCATSRKRGSTDTQYFGPGTRLTVL.

The rearrangement joins TRBV27 to TRBJ2-7, with 8 bases fitting TRBD1. V was pared by 4 bases and J by 0 bases, with 5 bases of the junction left unmatched. The CDR3 loop spans 15 amino acids. Germline V gene lookup returns CDR1 MNHEY and CDR2 SMNVEV (reference sequence). The CDR3 DNA reads TGTGCCAGCAGTTGGACAGGGTCGAGCTCCTACGAGCAGTACTTC. This codes for CASSWTGSSSYEQYF.

Details on this clone: The identical CDR3 is also encoded by other nucleotide sequences in the sample. The chain has TRBV7-9 and TRBJ2-5; no firm D call. Between the trimmed V and J ends, which lost 3 bases and 4 bases, there was a span of 9 bases. The length of the CDR3 is 13 residues. Germline V gene sequence: CDR1 SEHNR, CDR2 FQNEAQ (reference sequence). The CDR3 protein is CASSLNLRETQYF. CDR3 bases: TGTGCCAGCAGCTTGAACCTTAGAGAGACCCAGTACTTC.

This clone was counted once. The CDR3 spells CASSYRGAGMTDTQYF. The CDR3 DNA reads as TGTGCCAGCAGTTACCGGGGGGCGGGAATGACAGATACGCAGTATTTT. The genes are TRBV6-6 and TRBJ2-3, with D maybe TRBD2 (7 bases). The germline V gene encodes CDR1 MNHNY and CDR2 SVGAGI (reference sequence). The CDR3 has 16 residues. Trimming stripped 2 bases from V and 3 bases from J, with 15 bases between.

With regard to this clone: Other DNA sequences from this sample encode an identical CDR3 as well. The chain links TRBV19 to TRBJ1-5, with 9 bases that match TRBD1. This CDR3 contains 15 residues. V shed 4 bases and J 4 bases; nucleotides not matched to a gene: 5. Germline V gene sequence: CDR1 LNHDA, CDR2 SQIVND (reference sequence). CDR3 bases: TGTGCCAGTAGTAGGGACAGGGAGGGGAATCAGCCCCAGCATTTT. The encoded protein is CASSRDREGNQPQHF.

This clone showed up just once. The chain recombines TRBV19 with TRBJ2-7; 12 bases match TRBD1. CDR1 is LNHDA and CDR2 is SQIVND in the germline V gene (reference sequence). V was clipped by 3 bases and J by 9 bases; unmatched bases: 6. CDR3 length: 14 amino acids. CDR3 sequence reads: CASSIRDRGQVQYF. The CDR3 nucleotides read TGTGCCAGTAGTATCCGGGACAGGGGGCAGGTGCAGTACTTC.

The CDR3, as DNA: TGCAGCGTTGACGGAGTGATCAATGAGCAGTTCTTC. This gives the protein CSVDGVINEQFF. The chain is built from TRBV29-1 and TRBJ2-1, with D unclear. Germline values: CDR1 SQVTM, CDR2 ANQGSEA. V gave up 3 bases and J gave up 6 bases, with 9 bases separating them. CDR3 length: 12 residues.

V usage is TRBV27 and J usage is TRBJ2-1, with 10 nucleotides matching TRBD1. The trim removed 3 bases at V and 10 bases at J, leaving 9 bases unmatched. Germline CDR1 reads MNHEY; CDR2 reads SMNVEV (reference sequence). This CDR3 has 15 residues. The CDR3 DNA reads TGTGCCAGCAGTTTTATGGGACAGGGGTACGACGAGCAGTTCTTC. As protein: CASSFMGQGYDEQFF.

About this clone itself: The sample contains more than one DNA sequence encoding this CDR3. The V call is TRBV28, the J call TRBJ2-3; no definite D call. Per germline, CDR1 MDHEN and CDR2 SYDVKM. The CDR3 totals 11 residues. V gave up 5 bases and J gave up 3 bases, with 3 bases separating them. DNA of the CDR3: TGTGCCAGCAGTGAGACAGATACGCAGTATTTT. Translating gives CASSETDTQYF.

The chain is built from TRBV12-2 and TRBJ2-1. TRBV12-2 is a pseudogene segment. This CDR3 comprises 17 residues. The CDR3 region has the DNA TGTGCAAGTCGCCCCCGGACGGGTCGGACGCCAAACAATGAGCAGTTCTTC. This sequence encodes CASRPRTGRTPNNEQFF.

The chain carries TRBV4-3 and TRBJ1-1; no definite D call. Germline CDR1 reads LGHNA; CDR2 reads YSLEER. V lost 0 bases and J lost 4, with 15 bases in between. The CDR3 has 16 amino acids. CDR3 amino acids: CASSQDNYAGPTEAFF. CDR3 DNA sequence: TGCGCCAGCAGCCAAGACAATTATGCAGGACCCACTGAAGCTTTCTTT.

About this clone itself: Additional DNA sequences in this sample encode the identical CDR3. This chain links TRBV28 with TRBJ1-5; D remains unclear. Germline V lookup: CDR1 MDHEN, CDR2 SYDVKM. Trimming removed 3 bases at V and 1 base at J, with 4 bases between. The CDR3 extends over 13 amino acids. The CDR3 DNA reads TGTGCCAGCAGTTTCTTGAGCAATCAGCCCCAGCATTTT. Protein: CASSFLSNQPQHF.

For the CDR3, the DNA is TGCGCCAGCACGGGACAGGGCTACGAGCAGTACTTC. Translated, it gives CASTGQGYEQYF. The chain recombines TRBV4-1 with TRBJ2-7, with 9 bases lining up with TRBD1. V dropped 7 bases and J dropped 3; count of bases not matched to a gene: 1. The CDR3 spans 12 residues. Germline lookup yields CDR1 MGHRA and CDR2 YSYEKL.

The V call is TRBV4-3, the J call TRBJ2-3; 7 positions match TRBD2. Per the germline V gene, CDR1 is LGHNA and CDR2 is YSLEER. V was clipped by 1 base and J by 8 bases; unmatched bases: 3. The CDR3 sequence is 13 residues long. Written as DNA, the CDR3 is TGCGCCAGCAGCCAAGGGGAGGGCCCTACGCAGTATTTT. It specifies CASSQGEGPTQYF.

The J gene is TRBJ2-3, the V gene TRBV6-6, with D possibly being TRBD1 or TRBD2 (5 bases each). The V gene's germline CDR1 is MNHNY and CDR2 SVGAGI (reference sequence). The CDR3 totals 15 residues. V gave up 5 bases and J gave up 1 base, with 13 bases separating them. CDR3 loop: CASSPGRDRTDTQYF. In nucleotides, the CDR3 is TGTGCCAGCAGTCCGGGACGGGACCGCACAGATACGCAGTATTTT.

The chain is built from TRBV13 and TRBJ2-2; 7 bases fit TRBD1. CDR1 and CDR2 (germline): PRHDT, FYEKMQ (reference sequence). This CDR3 contains 16 residues. V shed 4 bases and J 1 base; nucleotides not matched to a gene: 6. This chain's CDR3 is CASSYGTAGNTGELFF. The DNA of the CDR3 is TGTGCCAGCAGCTACGGGACAGCTGGGAACACCGGGGAGCTGTTTTTT.

The chain is built from TRBV19 and TRBJ2-2; D is unresolved. Trimming removed 6 bases at V and 6 bases at J, with 8 bases between. The CDR3 contains 12 residues. Per germline, CDR1 LNHDA and CDR2 SQIVND (reference sequence). CDR3 nucleotides: TGTGCCAGTAGGGCAGGATCCGGGGAGCTGTTTTTT. Translation gives CASRAGSGELFF. Looking up the rest from reference TRBV19 and TRBJ2-2 gives the full variable domain: DGGITQSPKYLFRKEGQNVTLSCEQNLNHDAMYWYRQDPGQGLRLIYYSQIVNDFQKGDIAEGYSVSREKKESFPLTVTSAQKNPTAFYLCASRAGSGELFFGEGSRLTVL.

V usage is TRBV7-8 and J usage is TRBJ2-5; perhaps TRBD1 as D (6 bases). This CDR3 has 16 amino acids. The germline V and J ends were trimmed by 5 bases and 3 bases, with 19 bases remaining between them. The germline CDR1 and CDR2 sequences are SGHVS and FQNEAQ. Here the CDR3 reads CASSKEVRGRKETQYF. The CDR3 region has the DNA TGTGCCAGCAGCAAAGAGGTCAGGGGACGGAAAGAGACCCAGTACTTC.

The chain links TRBV15 to TRBJ2-1; perhaps TRBD2 as D (6 bases). This CDR3 comprises 15 residues. The V gene lost 8 bases and the J gene lost 4 bases, with 18 bases spanning the gap. The V gene's germline CDR1 is LNHNV and CDR2 YYDKDF (reference sequence). Written as DNA, the CDR3 is TGTGCCACCCGAGGGAGCGGGTTAAGATACAATGAGCAGTTCTTC. It translates to CATRGSGLRYNEQFF.